Below, 2 T cell receptor beta chains from the same sample are listed, as sequenced in a study of preoperative IRX-2 immunotherapy in early breast cancer. Measured with immunoSEQ multiplex PCR; TCRdb has only the in-frame clones, and not every one. The table has around 60,000 clones, around 94% seen once. Documented treatment: preoperative locoregional IRX-2 cytokine immunotherapy. This specimen was taken from a patient treated with IRX-2 immunotherapy. Every receptor here comes from a human donor with breast cancer.

This sequence joins TRBV7-9 and TRBJ2-1; 7 bases align to TRBD1. CDR3 size: 17 residues. Trimming cost V 6 bases and J 0 bases; bases outside gene matches: 11. Germline V gives CDR1 SEHNR, CDR2 FQNEAQ (reference sequence). The CDR3 sequence: CASRRDRASLSYNEQFF. The DNA for the CDR3 is TGTGCCAGCAGACGAGACAGGGCCTCCCTCTCCTACAATGAGCAGTTCTTC.

The V and J genes are TRBV30 and TRBJ2-7; D remains unclear. V was pared by 0 bases and J by 3 bases, with 3 bases between. Germline CDR1 and CDR2: GTSNPN and SVGIG (reference sequence). The CDR3 runs to 11 residues. CDR3 coding DNA: TGTGCCTGGAGTGTTAGCTACGAGCAGTACTTC. Residues: CAWSVSYEQYF.